This T cell receptor beta chain is from a study of T-cell reconstitution after alpha-beta-depleted transplantation in children. Trimming removed 6 bases from V and 5 bases from J, with 6 bases in between. Germline CDR1 is MNHEY and CDR2 is SVGAGI. This CDR3 region has 11 residues. The library targeted TCRbeta and was prepared with unique molecular identifiers. MiXCR, run by TCRdb on the PCR reads, gives a single entry per CDR3 protein. The repertoire consists of roughly 350,000 distinct CDR3 sequences, with about 9.3% occurring once and the leading ten covering around 2.4%. This clonotype has a count of ten or more.

V usage is TRBV6-5 and J usage is TRBJ2-3; no clear D gene. The sequencing here drew on PBMCs from the stem cell graft donor, taken from the stem cell graft. This TCR was recovered from a human donor who donated a stem cell graft to a child with acute lymphoblastic leukemia. CDR3 loop: CASRRLDTQYF. The CDR3 nucleotides are TGTGCCAGCAGGCGCTTAGATACGCAGTATTTT.